The 18 T cell receptor beta chains in this list originate from one sample, sequenced in a study of blood T cell repertoires in COVID-19. Profiled with immunoSEQ multiplex PCR; TCRdb holds only in-frame clones, not every one. This repertoire shows a few hundred thousand clones, roughly 84% found once; its top ten account for approximately 3.6%. Sequencing was carried out using PBMCs or T cells enriched from blood (not recorded which). The receptors here all came from a man aged 50-60 years who had recovered from COVID-19.

DNA for the CDR3: TGTGCCAGCAGCAAAAGGAGGGGGGAGGGGACCAATTCACCCCTCCACTTT. Translation gives CASSKRRGEGTNSPLHF. V and J are TRBV21-1 and TRBJ1-6. TRBV21-1 is shown as a pseudogene. The CDR3 is 17 amino acids.

This sequence joins TRBV5-1 and TRBJ2-5; 12 bases are shared with TRBD2. V shed 3 bases, J shed 5 bases, and the junction held 8 bases outside the gene matches. Germline V gene lookup returns CDR1 SGHRS and CDR2 YFSETQ. The CDR3 runs to 16 residues. CDR3 DNA: TGCGCCAGCAGCTATAGACTAGCGGGAGATAGGGAGACCCAGTACTTC. It is translated as CASSYRLAGDRETQYF.

The chain links TRBV12-3 or TRBV12-4 to TRBJ1-5; D remains unclear. This CDR3 region has 13 residues. Trimming pared 1 base from V and 7 bases from J, leaving 8 bases between. CDR3 in amino acids: CASSLGAKQPQHF. The CDR3 DNA follows: TGTGCCAGCAGTTTAGGGGCGAAACAGCCCCAGCATTTT.

V and J are TRBV11-3 and TRBJ2-7, with a tentative D call TRBD2 (6 bases). Trimming stripped 6 bases from V and 6 bases from J, with 12 bases between. Germline-derived CDR1 and CDR2 are SGHNT and YENEEA. The CDR3 loop spans 12 amino acids. The DNA of the CDR3 is TGTGCCAGCAGTACAACTAGCTCCGAGCAGTACTTC. It encodes CASSTTSSEQYF. Full variable domain (outside the CDR3, taken from reference TRBV11-3 and TRBJ2-7): EAGVVQSPRYKIIEKKQPVAFWCNPISGHNTLYWYLQNLGQGPELLIRYENEEAVDDSQLPKDRFSAERLKGVDSTLKIQPAELGDSAVYLCASSTTSSEQYFGPGTRLTVT.

The chain joins TRBV11-2 to TRBJ1-1; a weak D match, TRBD1 (6 bases). CDR1 SGHAT and CDR2 FQNNGV come from the germline V gene. The V end lost 6 bases, the J end lost 7 bases, and 18 bases lay between the germline ends. The CDR3 contains 14 residues. The CDR3 protein is CASSLRRQGNEAFF. As DNA, the CDR3 is TGTGCCAGCAGTTTAAGGAGGCAGGGGAATGAAGCTTTCTTT.

The V and J genes are TRBV6-5 and TRBJ2-7; 11 bases map to TRBD1. The CDR3 sequence is 16 residues long. The V gene's germline CDR1 is MNHEY and CDR2 SVGAGI. V was pared by 4 bases and J by 0 bases, with 5 bases of the junction left unmatched. Written as DNA, the CDR3 is TGTGCCAGCAGTTGGGGACAGGGGGAGAGCTCCTACGAGCAGTACTTC. Protein product: CASSWGQGESSYEQYF.

The chain carries TRBV28 and TRBJ2-1; no firm D call. The CDR3 consists of 10 residues. V was cut by 11 bases and J by 7 bases, with 9 bases left in between. CDR1 is MDHEN and CDR2 is SYDVKM in the germline V gene. The CDR3 loop reads CALMRNEQFF. The CDR3 coding sequence is TGTGCCCTAATGCGTAATGAGCAGTTCTTC.

This clone was detected a few times. The chain combines TRBV7-3 with TRBJ1-1; possible D gene TRBD1, 5 bases. Germline CDR1 is SGHTA and CDR2 is FQGTGA. There are 15 residues in the CDR3. Trimming removed 5 bases from V and 1 base from J, with 14 bases in between. CDR3 region: CASSPVRVPNTEAFF. CDR3 nucleotides: TGTGCCAGCAGCCCCGTCAGGGTGCCGAACACTGAAGCTTTCTTT.

V and J are TRBV4-2 and TRBJ1-3; a weak D match, TRBD1 (5 bases). V gave up 0 bases and J gave up 0 bases, with 9 bases separating them. Germline V lookup: CDR1 LGHNA, CDR2 YNFKEQ. This CDR3 spans 16 amino acids. The chain's CDR3 is CASSQDPGLSGNTIYF. In nucleotides, the CDR3 is TGTGCCAGCAGCCAAGATCCAGGGCTCTCTGGAAACACCATATATTTT.

This clone appeared a few times. This sequence joins TRBV18 and TRBJ2-7, with TRBD1 matching 7 bases. Germline assignment: CDR1 KGHSH and CDR2 LQKENI. The CDR3 totals 15 residues. V shed 3 bases and J 7 bases; nucleotides not matched to a gene: 12. As DNA, the CDR3 is TGTGCCAGCTCACCGGTCGAGGGGGCGACGGGGGAGCAGTACTTC. It is translated as CASSPVEGATGEQYF. The full variable domain, rest sourced from reference TRBV18 and TRBJ2-7, is NAGVMQNPRHLVRRRGQEARLRCSPMKGHSHVYWYRQLPEEGLKFMVYLQKENIIDESGMPKERFSAEFPKEGPSILRIQQVVRGDSAAYFCASSPVEGATGEQYFGPGTRLTVT.

The CDR3 DNA sequence: TGCGCCAGCAGTTCAGACGGGAGCTCCTATAATTCACCCCTCCACTTT. Protein: CASSSDGSSYNSPLHF. The chain carries TRBV5-1 and TRBJ1-6; D not certain. V shed 5 bases and J shed 0 bases, with 12 bases lying between them. CDR3 length: 16 residues. CDR1 is SGHRS and CDR2 is YFSETQ in the germline V gene.

This CDR3 is CASSISGTGNSPLHF. CDR3 DNA: TGTGCCAGTAGTATTTCTGGGACAGGGAATTCACCCCTCCACTTT. The chain carries TRBV19 and TRBJ1-6; 9 nucleotides line up with TRBD1. The CDR3 spans 15 residues. Germline trimming cut 3 bases from V and 7 bases from J; bases unmatched to any gene: 4. Germline V gene data show CDR1 as LNHDA and CDR2 as SQIVND (reference sequence).

The rearrangement links TRBV19 to TRBJ1-2; perhaps TRBD1 as D (5 bases). The germline CDR1 and CDR2 sequences are LNHDA and SQIVND (reference sequence). The V end was cut by 3 bases, the J end by 4 bases, with 15 bases between. This CDR3 contains 15 residues. CDR3 residues: CASSMVAGSGYGYTF. The CDR3, as DNA: TGTGCCAGTAGTATGGTGGCAGGGTCTGGCTATGGCTACACCTTC.

This CDR3 reads CASSLSPGGKYGYTF. DNA of the CDR3: TGTGCCAGCAGTTTAAGCCCAGGGGGGAAATATGGCTACACCTTC. The chain recombines TRBV27 with TRBJ1-2, with TRBD1 matching 7 bases. Trimming took 2 bases from V and 5 from J; bases not matched to a gene: 8. Germline CDR1 is MNHEY and CDR2 is SMNVEV (reference sequence). CDR3 length equals 15 residues.

The chain has TRBV7-2 and TRBJ2-6, with 7 bases identical to TRBD1. Per germline, CDR1 SGHTA and CDR2 FQGNSA. CDR3 length equals 18 residues. With 4 bases clipped from V and 3 bases from J, the junction kept 12 bases outside the gene matches. This CDR3 is CASSSGTAKNFGANVLTF. The CDR3 DNA is TGTGCCAGCAGCTCCGGGACAGCAAAAAACTTTGGGGCCAACGTCCTGACTTTC. Filled out from reference TRBV7-2 and TRBJ2-6, the complete variable domain reads GAGVSQSPSNKVTEKGKDVELRCDPISGHTALYWYRQSLGQGLEFLIYFQGNSAPDKSGLPSDRFSAERTGGSVSTLTIQRTQQEDSAVYLCASSSGTAKNFGANVLTFGAGSRLTVL.

The chain couples TRBV5-1 to TRBJ2-5, with 7 nucleotides matching TRBD1. Germline V gene sequence: CDR1 SGHRS, CDR2 YFSETQ. This CDR3 has 15 amino acids. J lost 5 bases, V lost 5 bases, and 12 bases had no gene match. The CDR3 region has the DNA TGCGCCAGCAGATTTGGGACAGTTCCCGGGGAGACCCAGTACTTC. This gives the protein CASRFGTVPGETQYF.

The V and J genes are TRBV2 and TRBJ1-4; D is unclear. This CDR3 is built from 14 residues. Trimming removed 5 bases at V and 3 bases at J, with 10 bases between. Germline CDR1 SNHLY, CDR2 FYNNEI. CDR3 in amino acids: CASSSASSNEKLFF. The CDR3 region has the DNA TGTGCCAGCAGTAGCGCCAGTTCTAATGAAAAACTGTTTTTT.

The sample holds one count of this clone. The chain combines TRBV6-5 with TRBJ1-5; a weak D match, TRBD1 (6 bases). V was trimmed by 7 bases and J by 4 bases, leaving 17 bases between them. Germline assignment: CDR1 MNHEY and CDR2 SVGAGI. This CDR3 has 15 residues. CDR3 protein: CASISTQGRNQPQHF. The CDR3 DNA reads TGTGCCAGCATCTCTACCCAGGGGCGGAATCAGCCCCAGCATTTT.